The 18 T cell receptor beta chains below all came from one sample that was sequenced in a study of blood T cell repertoires in COVID-19. TCRdb's table, derived via immunoSEQ multiplex PCR, lists solely in-frame clones and lacks some. The sample comprises about 120,000 clones, 82% of which are singletons, and 12% rests with the top ten. Sequences were obtained from peripheral blood. The receptors were gathered from a human donor in a cohort sampled during active COVID-19.

This clone was detected once. This CDR3 reads CASSPSPGFFSGNTIYF. The CDR3 DNA follows: TGTGCCAGCAGTCCCTCCCCCGGGTTTTTCTCTGGAAACACCATATATTTT. The rearrangement links TRBV27 to TRBJ1-3, with D unclear. With 5 bases removed from V and 0 bases from J, the gap between germline ends came to 17 bases. CDR1 and CDR2 (germline): MNHEY, SMNVEV (reference sequence). CDR3 length: 17 amino acids.

V and J are TRBV20-1 and TRBJ2-5; D unclear. The CDR3 has 11 residues. The germline V and J ends were trimmed by 0 bases and 4 bases, with 3 bases remaining between them. The germline V gene encodes CDR1 DFQATT and CDR2 SNEGSKA (reference sequence). CDR3 sequence: CSAREAETQYF. The CDR3 DNA reads as TGCAGTGCTAGAGAGGCAGAGACCCAGTACTTC.

In this sample, this clone turned up once. V and J are TRBV10-3 and TRBJ2-3; 8 bases map to TRBD2. With 3 bases clipped from V and 3 bases from J, the junction kept 2 bases outside the gene matches. CDR3 size: 14 residues. CDR1 is ENHRY and CDR2 is SYGVKD in the germline V gene. CDR3 bases: TGTGCCATCAGTGACCCGGGAGGGACAGATACGCAGTATTTT. This encodes CAISDPGGTDTQYF.

The J gene is TRBJ1-1, the V gene TRBV23-1; D is unclear. TRBV23-1 belongs to the ORF category, with a function that is uncertain. This CDR3 is built from 15 residues. V lost 0 bases, J lost 4 bases, and 12 bases lay in between. Here the CDR3 DNA reads TGCGCCAGCAGTCAATCCCGGAAGGGAGCCACTGAAGCTTTCTTT. Translating gives CASSQSRKGATEAFF.

This chain connects TRBV5-6 to TRBJ2-7, with D tentatively TRBD2 (5 bases). Looked up from germline, CDR1 is SGHDT and CDR2 is YYEEEE. The CDR3 sequence is 13 residues long. Between the trimmed V and J ends, which lost 4 bases and 6 bases, there was a span of 14 bases. The CDR3 sequence is CASSLWEMVEQYF. CDR3 DNA: TGTGCCAGCAGCCTTTGGGAGATGGTCGAGCAGTACTTC.

The rearrangement links TRBV3-1 (or the pseudogene TRBV3-2) to TRBJ1-2; TRBD1 matches at 8 bases. V shed 6 bases and J 4 bases; nucleotides not matched to a gene: 10. CDR1 is LGHDT and CDR2 is YNNKEL in the germline V gene (reference sequence). The length of the CDR3 is 15 residues. The CDR3 coding sequence is TGTGCCAGCAGGCCCCCCGGACAGGGCGGCTATGGCTACACCTTC. Translated: CASRPPGQGGYGYTF.

This rearrangement joins TRBV6-6 to TRBJ2-2; tentative D call: TRBD2 (5 bases). This CDR3 is 13 amino acids long. The germline CDR1 and CDR2 sequences are MNHNY and SVGAGI (reference sequence). Trimming left V 6 bases short and J 6 bases short, with 11 bases between. The DNA of the CDR3 is TGTGCCAGCAGCGCAGGACTGCCCGGGGAGCTGTTTTTT. Protein sequence: CASSAGLPGELFF.

V is TRBV7-2 and J is TRBJ1-3, with TRBD1 matching over 7 bases. CDR1 and CDR2 from the germline V gene are SGHTA and FQGNSA. The CDR3 is made up of 16 amino acids. V gave up 10 bases and J gave up 0 bases; unmatched junction bases: 12. CDR3 residues: CATAPDRPLSGNTIYF. The CDR3 region has the DNA TGTGCCACAGCGCCGGACAGGCCCCTCTCTGGAAACACCATATATTTT.

The chain combines TRBV5-1 with TRBJ2-7; 13 nucleotides match TRBD2. Per the germline V gene, CDR1 is SGHRS and CDR2 is YFSETQ. This CDR3 spans 17 amino acids. The V gene end was trimmed by 4 bases and the J gene end by 3 bases; junction bases not matched to a gene: 10. The CDR3 DNA sequence: TGCGCCAGCAGCACCGGACTAGCGGGGGCAGGGGTCTACGAGCAGTACTTC. Its translation: CASSTGLAGAGVYEQYF. The full variable domain, completed using reference TRBV5-1 and TRBJ2-7, is KAGVTQTPRYLIKTRGQQVTLSCSPISGHRSVSWYQQTPGQGLQFLFEYFSETQRNKGNFPGRFSGRQFSNSRSEMNVSTLELGDSALYLCASSTGLAGAGVYEQYFGPGTRLTVT.

The chain employs TRBV29-1 and TRBJ2-1; D may be TRBD2 (7 bases). CDR1 is SQVTM and CDR2 is ANQGSEA in the germline V gene. V lost 6 bases, J lost 4 bases, and 19 bases lay in between. This CDR3 has 15 amino acids. The CDR3 region is CSVNGAGAIYNEQFF. CDR3 nucleotides: TGCAGCGTAAATGGGGCGGGGGCCATTTACAATGAGCAGTTCTTC.

This chain uses TRBV9 with TRBJ1-1; a possible D gene is TRBD1 (5 bases). The CDR3 runs to 15 residues. V lost 2 bases, J lost 4 bases, and 15 bases lay in between. CDR1 and CDR2 from the germline V gene are SGDLS and YYNGEE. CDR3 protein: CASSVTGDWVTEAFF. For the CDR3, the DNA is TGTGCCAGCAGCGTTACAGGCGATTGGGTCACTGAAGCTTTCTTT.

The J gene is TRBJ2-7, the V gene TRBV7-2; TRBD2 matches at 7 bases. Germline CDR1 SGHTA, CDR2 FQGNSA. The CDR3 runs to 14 residues. The ends lost 2 bases at V and 5 bases at J; junction bases unmatched: 6. CDR3 sequence reads: CASSLTGGRDEQYF. The CDR3 nucleotides are TGTGCCAGCAGCTTAACGGGGGGAAGGGACGAGCAGTACTTC.

The V and J genes are TRBV5-1 and TRBJ2-1; TRBD1 is a possible D gene (6 bases). The CDR3 sequence is 16 residues long. V was clipped by 2 bases and J by 3 bases, with 15 bases between them. The V gene's germline CDR1 is SGHRS and CDR2 YFSETQ. This CDR3 is CASSFQQGPGYNEQFF. DNA of the CDR3: TGCGCCAGCAGCTTTCAACAGGGACCAGGCTACAATGAGCAGTTCTTC.

The chain is built from TRBV18 and TRBJ2-1; possibly TRBD1 for D (6 bases). V lost 2 bases and J lost 7, with 15 bases in between. The CDR3 loop spans 15 amino acids. CDR1 and CDR2 (germline): KGHSH, LQKENI. The CDR3 bases are TGTGCCAGCTCACCAGGGTCAGGCACAGGGAATGAGCAGTTCTTC. Its translation: CASSPGSGTGNEQFF.

This clone was counted once. The chain combines TRBV4-1 with TRBJ2-3, with 7 bases aligning to TRBD2. Germline CDR1 reads MGHRA; CDR2 reads YSYEKL. There are 13 residues in the CDR3. V lost 3 bases and J lost 10; bases outside the gene matches: 7. The CDR3 loop reads CASSQGGTTAQYF. DNA of the CDR3: TGCGCCAGCAGCCAGGGAGGGACGACGGCGCAGTATTTT.

This chain links TRBV4-2 with TRBJ2-1; the match to TRBD2 covers 10 bases. The CDR3 is 17 amino acids. Germline V gives CDR1 LGHNA, CDR2 YNFKEQ. Trimming at V came to 0 bases and at J to 2 bases, leaving 4 bases not matched to a gene. This CDR3 is CASSQDLTSGAYNEQFF. DNA of the CDR3: TGTGCCAGCAGCCAAGATTTAACTAGCGGGGCCTACAATGAGCAGTTCTTC.

The V and J genes are TRBV5-4 and TRBJ1-4; D unresolved. The CDR3 is made up of 14 amino acids. The germline V and J ends were trimmed by 2 bases and 5 bases, with 10 bases remaining between them. Germline V gene sequence: CDR1 SGHNT, CDR2 YYREEE (reference sequence). The CDR3 loop reads CASSFAGSNEKLFF. CDR3 DNA sequence: TGTGCCAGCAGCTTCGCGGGCTCCAATGAAAAACTGTTTTTT.

This clone was recorded a few times. The CDR3 loop is CASSEGWQGSPLHF. In DNA form, the CDR3 reads TGTGCCAGCAGTGAAGGGTGGCAGGGGTCACCCCTCCACTTT. V usage is TRBV6-1 and J usage is TRBJ1-6; possible D gene TRBD1, 6 bases. The CDR3 loop spans 14 amino acids. Trimming cost V 1 base and J 10 bases, with 11 bases left between them. CDR1 is MNHNS and CDR2 is SASEGT in the germline V gene.